These 26 T cell receptor beta chains were sequenced from one sample in a study of human T cells and chemical hapten exposure. MiXCR, run by TCRdb on the 5' RACE reads, gives a single entry per CDR3 protein. The sample holds 150,000 or so distinct CDR3 sequences, around 4.1% seen once. The authors' total RNA extraction used unfractionated whole blood. These receptors were collected from a female donor in good health.

There are many counts of this clonotype. The chain links TRBV20-1 to TRBJ1-2, with D possibly matching TRBD1 (6 bases). Germline V lookup: CDR1 DFQATT, CDR2 SNEGSKA (reference sequence). V lost 1 base, J lost 2 bases, and 26 bases lay in between. The CDR3 extends over 19 amino acids. CDR3 nucleotides: TGCAGTGCTAGAGCTACAACGGGCATAGGGGGAGTTTTAAACTATGGCTACACCTTC. The encoded protein is CSARATTGIGGVLNYGYTF.

Many counts were recorded for this clonotype. The chain recombines TRBV5-1 with TRBJ1-2, with a weak D call TRBD1 (6 bases). The CDR3 is 11 residues long. Germline V gene sequence: CDR1 SGHRS, CDR2 YFSETQ. Between the trimmed V and J ends, which lost 5 bases and 8 bases, there was a span of 10 bases. The CDR3 protein is CASSGRGGYTF. CDR3 nucleotides: TGCGCCAGCAGTGGCAGGGGAGGCTACACCTTC.

This clonotype was observed many times. The chain joins TRBV9 to TRBJ2-3, with D tentatively TRBD2 (7 bases). This CDR3 is built from 16 residues. Germline CDR1 reads SGDLS; CDR2 reads YYNGEE. V was trimmed by 4 bases and J by 0 bases, leaving 15 bases between them. CDR3 residues: CASSQKGGRSTDTQYF. The CDR3 DNA reads as TGTGCCAGCAGCCAGAAGGGGGGGCGGAGCACAGATACGCAGTATTTT. The full variable domain, in which reference TRBV9 and TRBJ2-3 provide the parts outside the CDR3, is DSGVTQTPKHLITATGQRVTLRCSPRSGDLSVYWYQQSLDQGLQFLIQYYNGEERAKGNILERFSAQQFPDLHSELNLSSLELGDSALYFCASSQKGGRSTDTQYFGPGTRLTVL.

This clonotype came up a few times. The rearrangement joins TRBV30 to TRBJ1-1; D not certain. Trimming pared 7 bases from V and 4 bases from J, leaving 13 bases between. Germline CDR1 is GTSNPN and CDR2 is SVGIG (reference sequence). The CDR3 length is 12 residues. The CDR3 DNA is TGTGCCTTTAGGGTTGGAGGCACTGAAGCTTTCTTT. Translation gives CAFRVGGTEAFF.

This clonotype was seen a few times. The junction departs from germline at one end; a sequencing error may be responsible. J is TRBJ1-2 and V is TRBV6-2 or TRBV6-3; D gene ambiguous. Germline CDR1 and CDR2: MNHEY and SVGEGT. The CDR3 covers 12 residues. Here the CDR3 reads CASSRGNYGDTF. In DNA, the CDR3 is TGTGCCAGCAGTCGGGGTAACTATGGCGACACCTTC.

This clonotype was observed at least ten times. The rearrangement links TRBV7-9 to TRBJ2-1, with 9 bases identical to TRBD2. The CDR3 is 16 residues long. Germline-derived CDR1 and CDR2 are SEHNR and FQNEAQ (reference sequence). J was trimmed by 6 bases and V by 1 base; bases with no gene match: 7. The CDR3 loop is CASSLGRGGLLNEQFF. The CDR3 DNA is TGTGCCAGCAGCTTAGGGCGGGGGGGCCTTCTCAATGAGCAGTTCTTC.

This clonotype was observed a few times. The chain couples TRBV5-1 to TRBJ2-4, with TRBD2 matching 7 bases. Germline trimming cut 2 bases from V and 9 bases from J; bases unmatched to any gene: 8. The CDR3 is made up of 14 amino acids. In germline, CDR1 is SGHRS, CDR2 YFSETQ. CDR3 coding DNA: TGCGCCAGCAGCTTACCGGACGGGGGGACCATTCAGTACTTC. It codes for CASSLPDGGTIQYF.

At least ten counts were recorded for this clonotype. The V and J genes are TRBV6-5 and TRBJ2-2; 10 bases align to TRBD1. The length of the CDR3 is 18 residues. CDR1 and CDR2 (germline): MNHEY, SVGAGI. The V gene end was trimmed by 5 bases and the J gene end by 6 bases; junction bases not matched to a gene: 15. In nucleotides, the CDR3 is TGTGCCAGCAGTCCTCGGGACAGGGGTTTTCAGATAGCCGGGGAGCTGTTTTTT. Protein sequence: CASSPRDRGFQIAGELFF.

This clonotype occurred many times. The V call is TRBV5-1, the J call TRBJ1-1, with D perhaps matching TRBD1 (5 bases). The CDR3 runs to 15 residues. Germline V gene data show CDR1 as SGHRS and CDR2 as YFSETQ. V lost 4 bases, J lost 7 bases, and 20 bases lay in between. CDR3 loop: CASSGGTGAVLEAFF. The CDR3 bases are TGCGCCAGCAGCGGGGGGACGGGAGCCGTTCTTGAAGCTTTCTTT.

Many counts were recorded for this clonotype. The V and J genes are TRBV20-1 and TRBJ1-3; TRBD1 agrees at 7 bases. The CDR3 contains 12 residues. V was pared by 0 bases and J by 13 bases, with 6 bases of the junction left unmatched. The V gene's germline CDR1 is DFQATT and CDR2 SNEGSKA (reference sequence). The CDR3 is CSAREGQNYIYF. The CDR3, as DNA: TGCAGTGCTAGAGAGGGACAGAATTATATATATTTT.

This clonotype was detected a few times. CDR3 sequence (DNA): TGTGCCAGCAGTTCCGGACAGGGGACGTGGGATACGCAGTATTTT. The encoded protein is CASSSGQGTWDTQYF. The chain joins TRBV2 to TRBJ2-3; TRBD1 agrees at 9 bases. Germline CDR1 and CDR2: SNHLY and FYNNEI. The CDR3 spans 15 residues. Trimming took 5 bases from V and 6 from J; bases not matched to a gene: 9.

The chain has TRBV14 and TRBJ2-3; maybe TRBD2 (5 bases). Germline values: CDR1 SGHDN, CDR2 FVKESK. Between the trimmed V and J ends, which lost 3 bases and 5 bases, there was a span of 15 bases. The CDR3 consists of 15 residues. The CDR3 spells CASSHSSFAGDTQYF. CDR3 DNA sequence: TGTGCCAGCAGCCATTCATCGTTCGCGGGAGATACGCAGTATTTT.

Ten or more counts support this clonotype. The CDR3 DNA follows: TGTGCCAGCAGCACCCTAGGGGGGGGTGAGACCCAGTACTTC. Translating gives CASSTLGGGETQYF. The chain recombines TRBV5-5 with TRBJ2-5, with D maybe TRBD2 (7 bases). V was shortened by 4 bases and J by 5 bases, with 15 bases between the two germline ends. The CDR3 totals 14 residues. The V gene's germline CDR1 is SGHKS and CDR2 YYEKEE (reference sequence).

This clonotype was counted ten times or more. The gene calls are TRBV20-1 and TRBJ2-5; a possible D gene is TRBD2 (6 bases). Germline assignment: CDR1 DFQATT and CDR2 SNEGSKA (reference sequence). V lost 0 bases to trimming and J lost 2 bases, with 16 bases between them. The CDR3 sequence is 16 residues long. This CDR3 reads CSAREGRGGRQETQYF. CDR3 in DNA: TGCAGTGCTAGAGAAGGGCGGGGTGGGAGGCAAGAGACCCAGTACTTC.

This clonotype was counted at least ten times. The V call is TRBV27, the J call TRBJ2-2; tentatively, D is TRBD2 (6 bases). Germline assignment: CDR1 MNHEY and CDR2 SMNVEV (reference sequence). The CDR3 has 16 amino acids. Trimming shortened V by 5 bases and J by 1 base, and 14 bases separated the two germline ends. In nucleotides, the CDR3 is TGTGCCAGCAGTCGGGGCGGGGCCCTGAACACCGGGGAGCTGTTTTTT. It is translated as CASSRGGALNTGELFF.

This clonotype was seen many times. V is TRBV6-6 and J is TRBJ2-2, with D tentatively TRBD1 or TRBD2 (6 bases each). CDR3 length: 15 amino acids. The V end was cut by 2 bases, the J end by 6 bases, with 13 bases between. Germline V CDR1 and CDR2: MNHNY, SVGAGI (reference sequence). CDR3 sequence: CASSYPRGRAGELFF. CDR3 bases: TGTGCCAGCAGTTACCCCCGGGGGCGGGCCGGGGAGCTGTTTTTT.

The table lists this clonotype with many counts. The chain is built from TRBV3-1 and TRBJ2-3; D is unclear. The CDR3 loop spans 15 amino acids. Germline V lookup: CDR1 LGHDT, CDR2 YNNKEL (reference sequence). The V and J ends lost 2 bases and 3 bases respectively, with 12 bases between them. The chain's CDR3 is CASSQRPDRTDTQYF. The CDR3 region has the DNA TGTGCCAGCAGCCAACGTCCCGACCGTACAGATACGCAGTATTTT.

This clonotype came up many times. The chain joins TRBV20-1 to TRBJ1-5; D is possibly TRBD1 (5 bases). Germline loops: CDR1 DFQATT, CDR2 SNEGSKA (reference sequence). Deletions cut 4 bases from V and 7 bases from J, with 14 bases between. The CDR3 loop spans 13 amino acids. Here the CDR3 reads CSANQGTQQPQHF. The CDR3 DNA reads as TGCAGTGCTAATCAGGGTACCCAGCAGCCCCAGCATTTT.

The sample holds many counts of this clonotype. The gene calls are TRBV18 and TRBJ1-1; a possible D gene is TRBD1 (6 bases). V lost 6 bases to trimming and J lost 1 base, with 15 bases between them. Germline V gene data show CDR1 as KGHSH and CDR2 as LQKENI. The CDR3 contains 15 residues. For the CDR3, the DNA is TGTGCCAGCTCGGCTCGACAGGTTGAGAACACTGAAGCTTTCTTT. Translation gives CASSARQVENTEAFF.

V and J are TRBV20-1 and TRBJ2-7, with 9 positions matching TRBD1. V lost 4 bases, J lost 3 bases, and 7 bases stayed unmatched. This CDR3 region has 14 residues. Germline lookup yields CDR1 DFQATT and CDR2 SNEGSKA (reference sequence). CDR3: CSATTGGENYEQYF. The CDR3 nucleotides read TGCAGTGCTACCACAGGGGGCGAGAACTACGAGCAGTACTTC.

The chain joins TRBV3-1 to TRBJ2-3; 13 bases match TRBD2. The V and J ends lost 0 bases and 3 bases, in that order; junction bases with no gene match: 0. Germline V lookup: CDR1 LGHDT, CDR2 YNNKEL (reference sequence). The CDR3 runs to 16 residues. CDR3: CASSQETSGGTDTQYF. The CDR3 nucleotides read TGTGCCAGCAGCCAAGAGACTAGCGGGGGGACAGATACGCAGTATTTT.

This clonotype was seen ten or more times. The chain combines TRBV10-3 with TRBJ2-2, with 8 bases lining up with TRBD1. The trim removed 5 bases at V and 1 base at J, leaving 6 bases unmatched. The germline V gene has CDR1 ENHRY and CDR2 SYGVKD. The CDR3 extends over 16 amino acids. The CDR3: CAISPTGTGNTGELFF. CDR3 sequence (DNA): TGTGCCATCAGTCCCACCGGGACAGGGAACACCGGGGAGCTGTTTTTT.

This clonotype appeared many times. The chain recombines TRBV12-3 or TRBV12-4 with TRBJ2-3; D is unclear. The germline V and J ends were trimmed by 2 bases and 4 bases, with 4 bases remaining between them. CDR3 size: 12 residues. The CDR3 region has the DNA TGTGCCAGCAGTTTAAATCCAGATACGCAGTATTTT. Translating it yields CASSLNPDTQYF.

In its sample, this clonotype was seen many times. The chain uses TRBV7-9 and TRBJ2-3; D gene ambiguous. CDR3 size: 12 residues. V was shortened by 5 bases and J by 0 bases, with 3 bases between the two germline ends. CDR1 and CDR2 (germline): SEHNR, FQNEAQ (reference sequence). The CDR3 DNA reads TGTGCCAGCAGCAGAAGCACAGATACGCAGTATTTT. Amino acid sequence: CASSRSTDTQYF.

This clonotype occurred many times. CDR3 protein: CASSLKRDSGYTF. CDR3 bases: TGTGCCAGCAGTTTAAAAAGGGATAGTGGCTACACCTTC. The chain links TRBV12-3 or TRBV12-4 to TRBJ1-2; D is uncertain. CDR3 length equals 13 residues. Trimming left V 2 bases short and J 7 bases short, with 11 bases between.

This clonotype occurred many times. This chain connects TRBV4-2 to TRBJ1-2, with TRBD1 matching 7 bases. The germline CDR1 and CDR2 sequences are LGHNA and YNFKEQ. The CDR3 is made up of 15 amino acids. Trimming at V came to 2 bases and at J to 6 bases, leaving 9 bases not matched to a gene. CDR3 bases: TGTGCCAGCAGCCAAAAGGTACAGGGGAGAGATGGCTACACCTTC. It encodes CASSQKVQGRDGYTF.